This entry features one T cell receptor (beta chain) sequence. Sequencing used immunoSEQ multiplex PCR; TCRdb keeps in-frame clones, though not all of them. Of 100,000 to 150,000 clones listed, over 90% are singletons. Germline loops: CDR1 SGHAT, CDR2 FQNNGV. The CDR3 is 15 residues long. V lost 4 bases to trimming and J lost 5 bases; unmatched junction nucleotides: 7. This entry belongs to a study of cytomegalovirus exposure and HLA in healthy donors. The receptor comes from a woman under 30 in good health and CMV-seronegative. The specimen sequenced was PBMCs. The genes are TRBV11-2 and TRBJ2-2, with TRBD1 identical over 7 bases. In DNA, the CDR3 is TGTGCCAGCAGCTATACACAGGGGCTAACCGGGGAGCTGTTTTTT. Its protein is CASSYTQGLTGELFF.